Below are 32 T cell receptor beta chains sequenced from a single sample in a study of naive and memory T cell subsets. An equimolar mix of two oligonucleotides served as the beta constant-region primer for TRBC1 and TRBC2. TCRdb used MiXCR to reprocess the UMI-ligation and nested PCR reads, holding one entry per CDR3 protein. The table has 70,000 to 95,000 distinct CDR3 sequences, about 6.5% seen once. The sequencing sample was made of central memory CD4+ T cells from blood. The receptor source for this set is a human donor in good health.

This clonotype was observed at least ten times. The chain has TRBV19 and TRBJ1-5, with TRBD1 as a possible D gene (5 bases). CDR3 length: 16 amino acids. CDR1 is LNHDA and CDR2 is SQIVND in the germline V gene (reference sequence). The V end was cut by 5 bases, the J end by 1 base, with 15 bases between. CDR3 loop: CASSPRGQGSNQPQHF. The CDR3 coding sequence is TGTGCCAGTAGTCCCCGGGGTCAGGGCAGCAATCAGCCCCAGCATTTT. Full variable domain (missing parts from reference TRBV19 and TRBJ1-5): DGGITQSPKYLFRKEGQNVTLSCEQNLNHDAMYWYRQDPGQGLRLIYYSQIVNDFQKGDIAEGYSVSREKKESFPLTVTSAQKNPTAFYLCASSPRGQGSNQPQHFGDGTRLSIL.

In its sample, this clonotype was seen a few times. V and J are TRBV20-1 and TRBJ2-5; the D gene is possibly TRBD2 (6 bases). The germline V and J ends were trimmed by 7 bases and 3 bases, with 21 bases remaining between them. Germline assignment: CDR1 DFQATT and CDR2 SNEGSKA (reference sequence). The CDR3 has 15 residues. The DNA of the CDR3 is TGCAGTGTCCCGGGACTGGCTATGATGAAAGAGACCCAGTACTTC. Protein product: CSVPGLAMMKETQYF.

The chain has TRBV19 and TRBJ1-4; no clear D gene. Germline V CDR1 and CDR2: LNHDA, SQIVND (reference sequence). The CDR3 runs 12 residues. V dropped 6 bases and J dropped 10 bases, with 12 bases sitting between them. Here the CDR3 DNA reads TGTGCCAGTAGCCGGACTGCGGCAAAACTGTTTTTT. The encoded protein is CASSRTAAKLFF.

This clonotype was detected many times. This chain joins TRBV29-1 and TRBJ1-2, with D unresolved. V was trimmed by 1 base and J by 3 bases, leaving 6 bases between them. In germline, CDR1 is SQVTM, CDR2 ANQGSEA. The CDR3 contains 12 residues. The CDR3 DNA follows: TGCAGCGTTGAAGCTGGGCACTATGGCTACACCTTC. Its translation is CSVEAGHYGYTF. The full variable domain, in which reference TRBV29-1 and TRBJ1-2 provide the parts outside the CDR3, is SAVISQKPSRDICQRGTSLTIQCQVDSQVTMMFWYRQQPGQSLTLIATANQGSEATYESGFVIDKFPISRPNLTFSTLTVSNMSPEDSSIYLCSVEAGHYGYTFGSGTRLTVV.

This clonotype was counted at least ten times. The chain uses TRBV3-1 and TRBJ1-2; D is ambiguous. With 4 bases removed from V and 4 bases from J, the gap between germline ends came to 7 bases. Germline CDR1 and CDR2: LGHDT and YNNKEL (reference sequence). The CDR3 is 12 residues long. The chain's CDR3 is CASSPRGYGYTF. The CDR3 DNA is TGTGCCAGCAGCCCCCGGGGCTATGGCTACACCTTC.

This clonotype showed up many times. This chain connects TRBV11-2 to TRBJ2-1, with 9 nucleotides matching TRBD2. Unmatched junction bases numbered 7, after V lost 5 bases and J lost 5 bases. Germline CDR1 is SGHAT and CDR2 is FQNNGV. This CDR3 is built from 15 residues. The CDR3 region has the DNA TGTGCCAGCAGCCCGAAGAGCGGGGGGAACAATGAGCAGTTCTTC. Its protein is CASSPKSGGNNEQFF.

This clonotype was recorded many times. The V call is TRBV20-1, the J call TRBJ2-2; unclear D gene. The CDR3 is 11 amino acids. Trimming stripped 6 bases from V and 8 bases from J, with 10 bases between. Germline assignment: CDR1 DFQATT and CDR2 SNEGSKA (reference sequence). DNA of the CDR3: TGCAGTGCCAGCAGAGGAGGGGAGCTGTTTTTT. Protein: CSASRGGELFF.

This clonotype was seen only a few times. V gene TRBV20-1 combines with J gene TRBJ2-5; 7 positions agree with TRBD2. Trimming at V came to 1 base and at J to 5 bases, leaving 10 bases not matched to a gene. The CDR3 sequence is 15 residues long. Per germline, CDR1 DFQATT and CDR2 SNEGSKA (reference sequence). The CDR3 sequence is CSARVSSGLVETQYF. The DNA for the CDR3 is TGCAGTGCTAGAGTGTCTAGCGGTTTGGTGGAGACCCAGTACTTC.

This clonotype was seen just once. J is TRBJ2-6 and V is TRBV6-1; unclear D gene. Trimming removed 5 bases at V and 0 bases at J, with 11 bases between. The germline gives CDR1 MNHNS, CDR2 SASEGT. The CDR3 length is 16 residues. CDR3 in DNA: TGTGCCAGCAGTTTATCGATGGTCTCTGGGGCCAACGTCCTGACTTTC. Protein product: CASSLSMVSGANVLTF.

This clonotype came up many times. The CDR3 DNA sequence: TGTGCCAGCAGTCTAGTCCCCCTAGGCTATGGCTACACCTTC. This translates into CASSLVPLGYGYTF. The chain joins TRBV6-4 to TRBJ1-2; D remains ambiguous. The CDR3 spans 14 residues. V was pared by 5 bases and J by 4 bases, with 14 bases between. CDR1 MRHNA and CDR2 SNTAGT come from the germline V gene.

This clonotype appeared many times. This rearrangement joins TRBV5-1 to TRBJ2-4, with D hard to call. This CDR3 is built from 14 residues. CDR1 SGHRS and CDR2 YFSETQ come from the germline V gene. Trimming removed 8 bases from V and 5 bases from J, with 17 bases in between. CDR3 nucleotide sequence: TGCGCCAGTGTAACATTAAATTCCCAAAACATTCAGTACTTC. It encodes CASVTLNSQNIQYF. Full variable domain (rest looked up from reference TRBV5-1 and TRBJ2-4): KAGVTQTPRYLIKTRGQQVTLSCSPISGHRSVSWYQQTPGQGLQFLFEYFSETQRNKGNFPGRFSGRQFSNSRSEMNVSTLELGDSALYLCASVTLNSQNIQYFGAGTRLSVL.

The genes are TRBV14 and TRBJ2-2; D not resolved. The CDR3 consists of 13 residues. V was cut by 3 bases and J by 1 base, with 3 bases left in between. CDR1 is SGHDN and CDR2 is FVKESK in the germline V gene. CDR3 residues: CASSQKNTGELFF. The CDR3 nucleotides are TGTGCCAGCAGCCAGAAGAACACCGGGGAGCTGTTTTTT.

This clonotype was seen many times. The J gene is TRBJ2-5, the V gene TRBV7-2, with TRBD1 identical over 7 bases. This CDR3 contains 14 residues. V lost 5 bases, J lost 4 bases, and 7 bases stayed unmatched. CDR1 is SGHTA, CDR2 FQGNSA, per germline. The CDR3 loop is CASSPTQGRETQYF. The CDR3 nucleotides read TGTGCCAGCAGCCCGACACAGGGGCGAGAGACCCAGTACTTC.

This clonotype has a count of ten or more. The V and J genes are TRBV20-1 and TRBJ1-1; D possibly corresponds to TRBD1 (5 bases). The CDR3 extends over 14 amino acids. The germline V gene has CDR1 DFQATT and CDR2 SNEGSKA (reference sequence). V was clipped by 1 base and J by 1 base, with 10 bases between them. CDR3 in DNA: TGCAGTGCTAGAGGTCCAGGGAGGAACACTGAAGCTTTCTTT. It translates to CSARGPGRNTEAFF.

V is TRBV12-3 or TRBV12-4 and J is TRBJ2-2, with TRBD2 matching 11 bases. With 6 bases clipped from V and 3 bases from J, the junction kept 6 bases outside the gene matches. CDR3 size: 16 residues. CDR3 amino acids: CASSFGLAGDTGELFF. The CDR3 DNA sequence: TGTGCCAGCAGCTTCGGACTAGCGGGTGACACCGGGGAGCTGTTTTTT.

In its sample, this clonotype was seen many times. The chain couples TRBV18 to TRBJ1-5, with 8 bases aligning to TRBD1. V lost 3 bases to trimming and J lost 1 base; unmatched junction nucleotides: 14. Germline V gene lookup returns CDR1 KGHSH and CDR2 LQKENI. The CDR3 consists of 19 residues. CDR3 sequence: CASSPTMATTGGSNQPQHF. The CDR3 DNA sequence: TGTGCCAGCTCACCCACCATGGCAACCACAGGGGGAAGCAATCAGCCCCAGCATTTT.

The J gene is TRBJ1-4, the V gene TRBV2; D is unclear. Trimming cost V 3 bases and J 8 bases, with 7 bases left between them. The CDR3 covers 12 residues. Germline V CDR1 and CDR2: SNHLY, FYNNEI. CDR3 in DNA: TGTGCCAGCAGTGATATAGAAGAAAAACTGTTTTTT. Amino acid sequence: CASSDIEEKLFF.

The gene calls are TRBV6-2 or TRBV6-3 and TRBJ2-6; the D is unclear. Between the trimmed V and J ends, which lost 5 bases and 1 base, there was a span of 6 bases. Per the germline V gene, CDR1 is MNHEY and CDR2 is SVGEGT. The CDR3 covers 14 residues. In DNA, the CDR3 is TGTGCCAGCAGTCACCCATCTGGGGCCAACGTCCTGACTTTC. This translates into CASSHPSGANVLTF.

In regard to this clonotype: A much more abundant neighbour one base away suggests this may be a read error. The chain combines TRBV30 with TRBJ2-1; 7 bases agree with TRBD2. V shed 6 bases and J 6 bases; nucleotides not matched to a gene: 17. This CDR3 is built from 16 residues. Germline lookup yields CDR1 GTSNPN and CDR2 SVGIG (reference sequence). The CDR3 nucleotides read TGTGCCTGTACACAACCGGGAGGAGGGTTAGGCAATGAGCAGTTCTTC. This codes for CACTQPGGGLGNEQFF.

This clonotype was detected many times. This chain connects TRBV12-3 or TRBV12-4 to TRBJ1-1; TRBD1 matches 7 bases. Unmatched junction bases numbered 8, after V lost 4 bases and J lost 6 bases. The CDR3 length is 14 residues. The CDR3 bases are TGTGCCAGCAGTTGGGGGCAGGGGGACGCTGAAGCTTTCTTT. Its protein product is CASSWGQGDAEAFF.

This clonotype came up many times. The J gene is TRBJ2-2, the V gene TRBV12-3 or TRBV12-4; 16 bases map to TRBD2. The CDR3 is 16 residues long. Trimming at V came to 6 bases and at J to 6 bases, leaving 4 bases not matched to a gene. As DNA, the CDR3 is TGTGCCAGCAGACCCGGGACTAGCGGGAGGGCCGGGGAGCTGTTTTTT. As protein: CASRPGTSGRAGELFF.

This clonotype appeared many times. The gene calls are TRBV19 and TRBJ1-2, with a weak D call TRBD1 (5 bases). This CDR3 spans 17 amino acids. With 2 bases removed from V and 8 bases from J, the gap between germline ends came to 24 bases. Germline lookup yields CDR1 LNHDA and CDR2 SQIVND (reference sequence). The CDR3 DNA reads TGTGCCAGTAGTATAACTGGAAGTGCGAGTTTCCGGGGGGGCTACACCTTC. Translating it yields CASSITGSASFRGGYTF.

This clonotype was picked up a small number of times. This CDR3 is CASSRAVSSYNEQFF. In DNA, the CDR3 is TGTGCCTCATCGAGAGCCGTGAGCTCCTACAATGAGCAGTTCTTC. This chain uses TRBV7-9 with TRBJ2-1; D is uncertain. The CDR3 sequence is 15 residues long. The V gene's germline CDR1 is SEHNR and CDR2 FQNEAQ (reference sequence). V was pared by 11 bases and J by 0 bases, with 17 bases between. The full variable domain, with the rest looked up from reference TRBV7-9 and TRBJ2-1, is DTGVSQNPRHKITKRGQNVTFRCDPISEHNRLYWYRQTLGQGPEFLTYFQNEAQLEKSRLLSDRFSAERPKGSFSTLEIQRTEQGDSAMYLCASSRAVSSYNEQFFGPGTRLTVL.

This clonotype was seen only a few times. This chain uses TRBV7-3 with TRBJ2-5; no firm D call. Trimming pared 2 bases from V and 2 bases from J, leaving 12 bases between. CDR3 length: 15 amino acids. CDR1 is SGHTA and CDR2 is FQGTGA in the germline V gene. CDR3 in DNA: TGTGCCAGCAGCTTAGCGGCCAGTCCTCAAGAGACCCAGTACTTC. Its protein product is CASSLAASPQETQYF.

The genes are TRBV7-2 and TRBJ2-5; a possible D gene is TRBD1 (5 bases). In germline, CDR1 is SGHTA, CDR2 FQGNSA. V gave up 4 bases and J gave up 2 bases, with 14 bases separating them. The CDR3 length is 15 residues. The CDR3: CASSSPREPQETQYF. In nucleotides, the CDR3 is TGTGCCAGCAGCTCCCCCAGGGAACCACAAGAGACCCAGTACTTC.

Ten or more counts support this clonotype. J is TRBJ2-1 and V is TRBV18; tentative D call: TRBD2 (7 bases). Germline lookup yields CDR1 KGHSH and CDR2 LQKENI. Trimming pared 3 bases from V and 8 bases from J, leaving 14 bases between. CDR3 length: 14 residues. The chain's CDR3 is CASSPRGGPDEQFF. Written as DNA, the CDR3 is TGTGCCAGCTCACCTAGGGGGGGCCCCGATGAGCAGTTCTTC.

This clonotype was seen at least ten times. The CDR3: CASSPQGAPGEKLFF. As DNA, the CDR3 is TGTGCCAGCAGCCCACAGGGGGCGCCTGGTGAAAAACTGTTTTTT. The rearrangement uses TRBV12-3 or TRBV12-4 and TRBJ1-4, with 9 bases lining up with TRBD1. CDR3 length: 15 residues. The V segment lost 6 bases and the J segment 7 bases; nucleotides outside the gene matches: 9.

This rearrangement joins TRBV6-2 or TRBV6-3 to TRBJ2-7; D gene unclear. Trimming stripped 1 base from V and 3 bases from J, with 10 bases between. Germline loops: CDR1 MNHEY, CDR2 SVGEGT. CDR3 size: 14 residues. CDR3 DNA sequence: TGTGCCAGCAGTTACTGGACGGGCAGCTACGAGCAGTACTTC. Translating gives CASSYWTGSYEQYF.

Ten or more counts support this clonotype. The V gene is TRBV28, the J gene TRBJ2-5, with 8 bases matching TRBD2. The trim removed 2 bases at V and 2 bases at J, leaving 4 bases unmatched. There are 15 residues in the CDR3. In germline, CDR1 is MDHEN, CDR2 SYDVKM. In nucleotides, the CDR3 is TGTGCCAGCAGTTTACACGGGGGGGGACAAGAGACCCAGTACTTC. It translates to CASSLHGGGQETQYF.

This clonotype was seen repeatedly, ten times or more. The chain recombines TRBV7-9 with TRBJ2-7, with TRBD1 matching 9 bases. CDR3 length equals 14 residues. Trimming cost V 5 bases and J 6 bases; bases outside gene matches: 8. From germline, CDR1 is SEHNR and CDR2 FQNEAQ (reference sequence). The CDR3 bases are TGTGCCAGCAGCGGGACAGGGAATCAGCCCGAGCAGTACTTC. Its protein product is CASSGTGNQPEQYF.

This clonotype was found a few times. As DNA, the CDR3 is TGTGCCATCAGTGACCGGGGGGGCAACTCCTACGAGCAGTACTTC. It yields the protein CAISDRGGNSYEQYF. The chain combines TRBV10-3 with TRBJ2-7; 8 bases map to TRBD2. This CDR3 is 15 amino acids long. With 3 bases clipped from V and 0 bases from J, the junction kept 4 bases outside the gene matches. CDR1 ENHRY and CDR2 SYGVKD come from the germline V gene.

This clonotype appeared many times. The chain couples TRBV7-8 to TRBJ2-3, with D unclear. CDR3 length equals 14 residues. Germline V lookup: CDR1 SGHVS, CDR2 FQNEAQ. Trimming removed 4 bases from V and 0 bases from J, with 8 bases in between. The CDR3 region is CASSSLVSTDTQYF. The DNA for the CDR3 is TGTGCCAGCAGCTCATTGGTTAGCACAGATACGCAGTATTTT.